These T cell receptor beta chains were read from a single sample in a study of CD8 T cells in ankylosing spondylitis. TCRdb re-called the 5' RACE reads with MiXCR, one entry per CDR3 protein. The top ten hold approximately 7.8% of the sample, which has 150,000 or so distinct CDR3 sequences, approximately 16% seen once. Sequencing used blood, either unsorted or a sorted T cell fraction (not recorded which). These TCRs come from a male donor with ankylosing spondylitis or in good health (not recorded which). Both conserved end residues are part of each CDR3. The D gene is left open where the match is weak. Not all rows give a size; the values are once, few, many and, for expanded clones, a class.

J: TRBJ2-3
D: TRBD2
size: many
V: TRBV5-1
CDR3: CASSLGQAGFTDTQYF
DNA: TGCGCCAGCAGCTTGGGGCAAGCGGGATTCACAGATACGCAGTATTTT

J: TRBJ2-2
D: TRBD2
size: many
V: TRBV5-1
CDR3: CATGKREGHTGELFF
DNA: TGCGCCACCGGAAAGCGGGAGGGCCACACCGGGGAGCTGTTTTTT

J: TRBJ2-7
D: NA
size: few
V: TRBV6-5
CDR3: CASSNLRTFYEQYF
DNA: TGTGCCAGCAGTAACCTGAGGACCTTTTACGAGCAGTACTTC

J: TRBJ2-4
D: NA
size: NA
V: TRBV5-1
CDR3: CASSQEGIQYF
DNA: TGCGCCAGCAGCCAAGAAGGCATTCAGTACTTC

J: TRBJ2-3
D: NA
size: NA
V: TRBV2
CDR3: CASSEEAPDTQYF
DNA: TGTGCCAGCAGTGAAGAGGCGCCGGATACGCAGTATTTT

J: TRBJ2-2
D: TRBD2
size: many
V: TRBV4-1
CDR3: CASSHPLAGRTGELFF
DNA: TGCGCCAGCAGCCATCCGTTAGCGGGTCGTACCGGGGAGCTGTTTTTT

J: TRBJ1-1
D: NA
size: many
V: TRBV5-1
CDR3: CASSLVTGSTEAFF
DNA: TGCGCCAGCAGCTTGGTCACAGGGAGTACTGAAGCTTTCTTT

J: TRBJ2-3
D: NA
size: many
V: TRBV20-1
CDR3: CSARGGTDTQYF
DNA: TGCAGTGCCAGGGGAGGCACAGATACGCAGTATTTT

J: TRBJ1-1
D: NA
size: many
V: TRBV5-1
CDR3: CASSLDRRPDTEAFF
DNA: TGCGCCAGCAGCTTGGATAGGCGACCGGACACTGAAGCTTTCTTT

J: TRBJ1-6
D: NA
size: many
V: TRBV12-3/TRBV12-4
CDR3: CASSLASYNSPLHF
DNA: TGTGCCAGCAGTTTAGCGTCCTATAATTCACCCCTCCACTTT

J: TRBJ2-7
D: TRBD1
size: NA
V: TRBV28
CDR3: CASSLWAEGQGYGQYF
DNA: TGTGCCAGCAGTTTATGGGCGGAGGGACAGGGATACGGGCAGTACTTC

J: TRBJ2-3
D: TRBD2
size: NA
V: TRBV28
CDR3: CASSWDYPPDTQYF
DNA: TGTGCCAGCAGTTGGGACTACCCCCCAGATACGCAGTATTTT

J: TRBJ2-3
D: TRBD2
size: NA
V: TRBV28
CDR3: CASKTSRTSARFQSTDTQYF
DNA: TGTGCCAGCAAAACCTCTAGGACTAGCGCCCGATTCCAAAGCACAGATACGCAGTATTTT

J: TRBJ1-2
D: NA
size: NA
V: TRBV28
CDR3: CASWDGVNYGYTF
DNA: TGTGCCAGCTGGGACGGGGTTAACTATGGCTACACCTTC

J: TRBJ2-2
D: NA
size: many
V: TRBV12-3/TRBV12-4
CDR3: CASSLSMGEGRSGELFF
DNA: TGTGCCAGCAGTTTATCAATGGGAGAGGGGAGGTCCGGGGAGCTGTTTTTT

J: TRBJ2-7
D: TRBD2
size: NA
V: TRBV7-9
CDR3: CASSLEGLAQYF
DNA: TGTGCCAGCAGCTTAGAGGGACTAGCGCAGTACTTC

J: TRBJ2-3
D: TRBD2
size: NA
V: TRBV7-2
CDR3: CASSQWTSGREDTQYF
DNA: TGTGCCAGCAGCCAGTGGACTAGCGGGAGGGAAGATACGCAGTATTTT

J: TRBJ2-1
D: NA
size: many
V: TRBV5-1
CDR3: CASSPDGSSYNEQFF
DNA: TGCGCCAGCAGCCCGGACGGGAGCTCCTACAATGAGCAGTTCTTC

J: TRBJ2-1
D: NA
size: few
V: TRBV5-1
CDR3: CASSSGLMEQFF
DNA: TGCGCCAGCAGCTCGGGCCTTATGGAGCAGTTCTTC

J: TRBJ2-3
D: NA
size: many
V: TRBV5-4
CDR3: CASRLADLTDTQYF
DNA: TGTGCCAGCAGGTTAGCGGACCTCACAGATACGCAGTATTTT

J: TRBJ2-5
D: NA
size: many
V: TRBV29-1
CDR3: CSVQRSPYQETQYF
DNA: TGCAGCGTTCAACGTTCGCCGTACCAAGAGACCCAGTACTTC

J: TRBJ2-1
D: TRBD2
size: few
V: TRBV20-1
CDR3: CCAIPGLAESSYNEQFF
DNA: TGCTGTGCAATACCGGGACTAGCGGAAAGCTCCTACAATGAGCAGTTCTTC

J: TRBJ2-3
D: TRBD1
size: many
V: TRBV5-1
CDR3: CASSLGTGLDTDTQYF
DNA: TGCGCCAGCAGCCTCGGGACAGGGTTGGATACAGATACGCAGTATTTT

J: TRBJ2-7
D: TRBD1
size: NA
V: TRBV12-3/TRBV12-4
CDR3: CASSLGQGAVEQYF
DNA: TGTGCCAGCAGTTTAGGACAGGGGGCGGTCGAGCAGTACTTC

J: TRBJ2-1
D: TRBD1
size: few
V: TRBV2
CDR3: CASSPDRAYNEQFF
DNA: TGTGCCAGCAGCCCGGACAGGGCGTACAATGAGCAGTTCTTC

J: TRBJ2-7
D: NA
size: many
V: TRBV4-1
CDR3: CASSPGWGHEQYF
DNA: TGCGCCAGCAGCCCGGGATGGGGCCACGAGCAGTACTTC

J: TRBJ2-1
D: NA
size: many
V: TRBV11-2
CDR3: CASSSILGGSGNEQFF
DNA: TGTGCCAGCAGCTCGATCCTTGGGGGGAGTGGAAATGAGCAGTTCTTC

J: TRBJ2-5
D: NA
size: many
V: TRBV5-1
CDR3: CASSLDETQYF
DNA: TGCGCCAGCAGCTTGGACGAGACCCAGTACTTC

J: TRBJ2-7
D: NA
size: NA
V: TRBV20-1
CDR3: CSATGHPTGWGVYEQYF
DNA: TGCAGTGCTACGGGACATCCTACAGGGTGGGGTGTTTACGAGCAGTACTTC

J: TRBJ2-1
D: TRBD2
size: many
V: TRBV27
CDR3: CASSSPSGRAGNEQFF
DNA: TGTGCCAGCAGTTCCCCAAGCGGGAGGGCGGGGAATGAGCAGTTCTTC

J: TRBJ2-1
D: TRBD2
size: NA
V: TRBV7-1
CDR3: CASSSSLAGGYNEQFF
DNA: TGTGCCAGCAGCTCCTCCTTAGCGGGAGGCTACAATGAGCAGTTCTTC

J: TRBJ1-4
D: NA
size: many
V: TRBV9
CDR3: CASSPGGPLTNEKLFF
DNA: TGTGCCAGCAGCCCCGGGGGCCCCCTCACTAATGAAAAACTGTTTTTT

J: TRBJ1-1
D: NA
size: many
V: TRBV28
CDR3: CASSLYRDLNTEAFF
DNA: TGTGCCAGCAGTTTATACAGGGACTTGAACACTGAAGCTTTCTTT

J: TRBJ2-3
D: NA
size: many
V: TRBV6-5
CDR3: CASSYSNLDSDTQYF
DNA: TGTGCCAGCAGTTACTCGAATCTAGATTCAGATACGCAGTATTTT

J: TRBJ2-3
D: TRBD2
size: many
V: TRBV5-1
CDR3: CASSTSGSTDTQYF
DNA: TGCGCCAGCTCTACTAGCGGGAGTACAGATACGCAGTATTTT

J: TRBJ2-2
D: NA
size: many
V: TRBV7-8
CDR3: CASSLASGSNTGELFF
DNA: TGTGCCAGCAGCTTAGCGTCGGGATCAAACACCGGGGAGCTGTTTTTT

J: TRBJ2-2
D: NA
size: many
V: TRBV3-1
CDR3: CASTPSGTGELFF
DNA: TGTGCCAGCACCCCGTCTGGAACCGGGGAGCTGTTTTTT

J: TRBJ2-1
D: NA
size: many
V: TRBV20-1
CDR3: CSARELEGYNEQFF
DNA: TGCAGTGCTAGAGAACTAGAAGGCTACAATGAGCAGTTCTTC

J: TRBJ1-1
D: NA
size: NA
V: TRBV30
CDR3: CAWSVLLNKAFF
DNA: TGTGCCTGGAGTGTACTGCTGAACAAAGCTTTCTTT

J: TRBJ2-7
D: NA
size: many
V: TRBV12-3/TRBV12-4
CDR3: CASSPGQRSSYEQYF
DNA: TGTGCCAGCAGCCCAGGACAGCGGAGCTCCTACGAGCAGTACTTC

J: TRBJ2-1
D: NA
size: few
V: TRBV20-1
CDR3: CSARQVAASSYNEQFF
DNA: TGCAGTGCTAGGCAGGTAGCGGCGAGCTCCTACAATGAGCAGTTCTTC

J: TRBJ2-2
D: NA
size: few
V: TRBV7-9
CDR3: CASRSSLRGGELFF
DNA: TGTGCCAGCCGATCCAGCCTTCGAGGAGGGGAGCTGTTTTTT

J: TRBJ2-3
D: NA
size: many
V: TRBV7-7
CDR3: CASSFSNGDTQYF
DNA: TGTGCCAGCAGCTTCTCAAATGGAGATACGCAGTATTTT

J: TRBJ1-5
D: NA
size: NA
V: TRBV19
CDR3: CASSMTDQPQHF
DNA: TGTGCCAGTAGTATGACAGATCAGCCCCAGCATTTT

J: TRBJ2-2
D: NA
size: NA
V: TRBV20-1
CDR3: CSALSPPNTGELFF
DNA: TGCAGTGCTCTCTCTCCCCCCAACACCGGGGAGCTGTTTTTT

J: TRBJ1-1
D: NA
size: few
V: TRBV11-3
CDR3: CASSLQGLNTEAFF
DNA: TGTGCCAGCAGCTTACAGGGTCTGAACACTGAAGCTTTCTTT

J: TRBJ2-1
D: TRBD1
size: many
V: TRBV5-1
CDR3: CASSSGTGYNEQFF
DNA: TGCGCCAGCAGCTCCGGGACAGGGTACAATGAGCAGTTCTTC

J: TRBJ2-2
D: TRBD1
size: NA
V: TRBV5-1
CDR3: CASSLRGTGLALADRELFF
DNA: TGCGCCAGCAGCTTGCGAGGGACAGGGTTGGCCTTAGCTGACCGGGAGCTGTTTTTT

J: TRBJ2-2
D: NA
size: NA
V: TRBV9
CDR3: CASTPTTGFNTGELFF
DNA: TGTGCCAGCACCCCTACGACAGGATTCAACACCGGGGAGCTGTTTTTT

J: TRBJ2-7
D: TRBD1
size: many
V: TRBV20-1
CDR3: CSASISSGTGSYEQYF
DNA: TGCAGTGCTAGCATATCCTCCGGGACAGGGTCCTACGAGCAGTACTTC

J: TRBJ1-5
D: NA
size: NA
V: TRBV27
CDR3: CASMPGTTSNQPQHF
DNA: TGTGCCAGCATGCCAGGGACAACTAGCAATCAGCCCCAGCATTTT

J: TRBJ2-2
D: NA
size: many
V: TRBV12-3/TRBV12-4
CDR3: CASSKGADTGELFF
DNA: TGTGCCAGCAGCAAAGGTGCGGACACCGGGGAGCTGTTTTTT

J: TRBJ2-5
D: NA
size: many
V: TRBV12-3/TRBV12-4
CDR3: CASGSREQETQYF
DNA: TGTGCCAGTGGATCCCGTGAACAAGAGACCCAGTACTTC

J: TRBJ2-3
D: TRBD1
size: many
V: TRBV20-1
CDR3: CSARDPTGDTQYF
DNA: TGCAGTGCTAGAGATCCGACAGGGGATACGCAGTATTTT

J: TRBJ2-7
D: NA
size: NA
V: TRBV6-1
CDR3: CASRGGQLPSYEQYF
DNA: TGTGCCAGCAGGGGAGGACAGCTCCCCTCCTACGAGCAGTACTTC

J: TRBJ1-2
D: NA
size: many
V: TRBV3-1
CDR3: CASSRDYGYTF
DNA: TGTGCCAGCAGTCGGGACTATGGCTACACCTTC

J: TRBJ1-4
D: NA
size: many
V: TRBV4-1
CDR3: CASSQDPGQGKVKLFF
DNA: TGCGCCAGCAGCCAAGATCCGGGCCAGGGGAAGGTAAAACTGTTTTTT

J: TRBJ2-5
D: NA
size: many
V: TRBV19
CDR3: CARPAPGGKTQYF
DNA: TGTGCCAGGCCCGCGCCGGGCGGGAAGACCCAGTACTTC

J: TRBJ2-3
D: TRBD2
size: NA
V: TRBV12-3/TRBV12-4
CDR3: CASSLSGSPTDTQYF
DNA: TGTGCCAGCAGTTTAAGCGGGAGCCCCACAGATACGCAGTATTTT